The clone carrying this T cell receptor beta chain was detected once. Its antigen is undetermined. CD45RO-negative cells were positively selected for CCR7, leaving out terminally differentiated effector memory CD45RA+ cells. The data are from a study of shared clonotypes between healthy human individuals. Findings and caveats of the study: A handful of donors shared approximately 5% of their naive CD4 clonotypes.

The trim removed 2 bases at V and 7 bases at J, leaving 5 bases unmatched. Germline CDR1 and CDR2: MNHEY and SMNVEV (reference sequence). This CDR3 region has 15 residues. Each sorted subset replicate got 200 ng genomic DNA, around 29,000 genomes. Produced via immunoSEQ multiplex PCR; TCRdb's table is partial and in-frame only. The sample has about 650,000 clones, roughly 95% seen once. The receptor was isolated from a woman between 25 and 40 years old in good health. The source material was naive CD8+ T cells sorted from blood. The V call is TRBV27, the J call TRBJ2-1; TRBD2 matches 10 bases. The CDR3 is CASSLPSGRENEQFF. In DNA form, the CDR3 reads TGTGCCAGCAGTTTACCTAGCGGGAGAGAAAATGAGCAGTTCTTC.